This section outlines one T cell receptor beta chain sequence together with its context. What antigen it recognizes has not been identified. No base-level quality is on record; no much larger clone is a single base apart. The same DNA, extracted from blood mononuclear cells, served for both TCR sequencing and STAT3 sequencing. This entry is derived from a study of STAT3 mutations in large granular lymphocyte leukemia (dated by TCRdb to between 2018 and 2020). Regarding the study in general: About half of the T-LGLL patients who underwent longitudinal sequencing carried canonical activating STAT3 mutations. More than half of T-LGLL patients received one or more immunosuppressive therapy regimens, with hematologic response in roughly 40% of those treated. To reconstruct clonal hierarchy and dynamics, serial deep sequencing of TCRbeta CDR3 and STAT3 was performed in patients with T-cell large granular lymphocyte leukemia. From an initial cohort of 200 to 250 LGL patients, more than 15 representative T-LGLL cases were picked for longitudinal TCRbeta and STAT3 sequencing. As controls within the study, a couple of patients with natural killer LGL leukemia were also sequenced longitudinally. Patients were sequenced at roughly 4.1 time points on average, with the number of samplings per patient ranging from 2 to 8. Overall study results and their limits: All T-LGLL patients had at least one immunodominant TCRbeta clonotype, and roughly half had multiple immunodominant subclonotypes. The burden of the dominant TCR clone was higher than the STAT3 mutant burden in several patients, which suggests that the STAT3 mutation arose secondarily inside a clone that had already expanded. TCR clonotype switching after therapy was observed in 6 of 18 patients, and all newly emerging clones were found to be STAT3 wild type. Persisting codominant clonotypes in some patients meant a small but highly pathogenic clone may have been missed. Because no samples were available when a clone first appeared, clonal expansion was inferred from samplings taken at other points. Variable intervals between samplings and differing treatment regimens complicated linking therapy response to changes in TCR clonal burden.

Including the terminal cysteine and phenylalanine, the CDR3 comprises 14 residues. The kept DNA is CDR3 alone, 42 bases in frame from the first base. In the germline V gene, CDR1 corresponds to SGHRS and CDR2 to YFSETQ. The V end gives up 3 bases and the J end 3 bases, leaving 4 bases in the junction not matched to a gene. An Illumina MiSeq was used to sequence the TCRbeta libraries, yielding an average of about 40,000 productive templates per sample. Multiplex PCR amplification was used to generate TCRbeta CDR3 libraries with the immunoSEQ assay. The study's processing was this. Repertoire diversity was calculated as previously defined, and values close to 0 indicated extremely monoclonal samples. The source is immuneACCESS, and TCRdb retained only in-frame sequences with V and J called. Part of the clones is not carried over; for the studies checked, unresolved V genes explain less than half of this, and the remainder is unexplained. V and J calls and clone size follow that table, whereas D and trimming were derived from the DNA. This sample holds 7,500 to 10,000 clones; more than 90% were observed only once. The ten largest clonotypes hold 66% of the sample.

The TCR comes from a man aged 60 to 75 with T-cell large granular lymphocyte leukemia. Some clones in this sample may be carry-over from other donors' samples. The age is the age at diagnosis. Sequenced input: peripheral blood mononuclear cells. The sequence is built from TRBV5-1 and TRBJ2-3, with 7 junctional bases fitting TRBD1. For the CDR3, the sequence is CASSSLQGTDTQYF. The sequence in DNA is TGCGCCAGCAGCTCCCTACAGGGGACAGATACGCAGTATTTT.